This entry lists 22 T cell receptor beta chains sequenced from one sample in a study of T cell repertoires in aging, cancer and after chemotherapy. Peripheral blood genomic DNA, not sorted cells or RNA, was the template. Rearranged V-D-J TRB sequences were amplified with a mixed TRB-A/B primer pool. TCRdb fed the multiplex PCR reads into MiXCR, producing one record per CDR3 protein. The table shows under 12,000 distinct CDR3 sequences, with almost 30% occurring only once. Material for sequencing was blood. The receptor source for this set is a human donor in good health.

This chain joins TRBV6-5 and TRBJ2-4; TRBD1 might be the D (5 bases). The V gene lost 5 bases and the J gene lost 6 bases, with 11 bases spanning the gap. This CDR3 spans 13 amino acids. Germline-derived CDR1 and CDR2 are MNHEY and SVGAGI. The CDR3 bases are TGTGCCAGCAGTCCCAGGGTCGCAAACATTCAGTACTTC. Its translation: CASSPRVANIQYF.

This clonotype was seen once. The chain combines TRBV19 with TRBJ1-5; no firm D call. CDR1 is LNHDA and CDR2 is SQIVND in the germline V gene (reference sequence). This CDR3 region has 14 residues. Deletions cut 5 bases from V and 1 base from J, with 9 bases between. This CDR3 is CASSRSSSNQPQHF. The CDR3 DNA sequence: TGTGCCAGTAGTCGAAGCAGCAGCAATCAGCCCCAGCATTTT.

The rearrangement joins TRBV18 to TRBJ1-2; possibly TRBD1 for D (6 bases). The CDR3 has 17 residues. V was clipped by 1 base and J by 4 bases, with 19 bases between them. CDR1 KGHSH and CDR2 LQKENI come from the germline V gene. The CDR3 is CASSPRGGGASTYGYTF. CDR3 DNA: TGTGCCAGCTCACCACGGGGTGGGGGCGCCTCTACCTATGGCTACACCTTC.

The chain uses TRBV7-2 and TRBJ2-3; no definite D call. V dropped 5 bases and J dropped 1 base, with 10 bases sitting between them. The V gene's germline CDR1 is SGHTA and CDR2 FQGNSA. The CDR3 extends over 14 amino acids. The CDR3 sequence: CASSPWAGTDTQYF. In DNA, the CDR3 is TGTGCCAGCAGCCCCTGGGCCGGCACAGATACGCAGTATTTT.

The CDR3 protein is CAWSVHREANLSGNTIYF. The CDR3 DNA is TGTGCCTGGAGTGTACACAGGGAGGCGAATCTCTCTGGAAACACCATATATTTT. The chain is built from TRBV30 and TRBJ1-3; maybe TRBD1 (6 bases). CDR1 GTSNPN and CDR2 SVGIG come from the germline V gene (reference sequence). The CDR3 has 18 amino acids. With 0 bases removed from V and 0 bases from J, the gap between germline ends came to 18 bases.

The V and J genes are TRBV6-2 or TRBV6-3 and TRBJ2-2; no reliable D call. Trimming took off 0 bases at V and 2 bases at J, with 13 bases between the two ends. The CDR3 is 17 amino acids. Per the germline V gene, CDR1 is MNHEY and CDR2 is SVGEGT. As DNA, the CDR3 is TGTGCCAGCAGTTACTCGATCAGTCAGGTCAACACCGGGGAGCTGTTTTTT. It yields the protein CASSYSISQVNTGELFF.

The chain is built from TRBV5-1 and TRBJ2-6; D gene unclear. V was trimmed by 0 bases and J by 1 base, leaving 8 bases between them. The germline gives CDR1 SGHRS, CDR2 YFSETQ. The CDR3 has 16 amino acids. The CDR3 nucleotides are TGCGCCAGCAGCTTGGAAGTGGGGTCTGGGGCCAACGTCCTGACTTTC. Its protein is CASSLEVGSGANVLTF. Filled out from reference TRBV5-1 and TRBJ2-6, the complete variable domain reads KAGVTQTPRYLIKTRGQQVTLSCSPISGHRSVSWYQQTPGQGLQFLFEYFSETQRNKGNFPGRFSGRQFSNSRSEMNVSTLELGDSALYLCASSLEVGSGANVLTFGAGSRLTVL.

This clonotype has more than one count but fewer than ten. V is TRBV7-2 and J is TRBJ1-2; D is uncertain. The CDR3 extends over 13 amino acids. Between the trimmed V and J ends, which lost 5 bases and 2 bases, there was a span of 9 bases. In germline, CDR1 is SGHTA, CDR2 FQGNSA. The DNA for the CDR3 is TGTGCCAGCAGCCCCGTACAGAACTATGGCTACACCTTC. Translating it yields CASSPVQNYGYTF. Full variable domain (remainder filled in from reference TRBV7-2 and TRBJ1-2): GAGVSQSPSNKVTEKGKDVELRCDPISGHTALYWYRQSLGQGLEFLIYFQGNSAPDKSGLPSDRFSAERTGGSVSTLTIQRTQQEDSAVYLCASSPVQNYGYTFGSGTRLTVV.

Notes on this clonotype: A much larger clone lies one base from this, so it may be a read error. J is TRBJ2-6 and V is TRBV7-6, with D unresolved. Germline loops: CDR1 SGHVS, CDR2 FNYEAQ. This CDR3 has 14 amino acids. The CDR3 spells CASSYISWANVLTF. The CDR3 bases are TGTGCCAGCAGTTACATCTCTTGGGCCAACGTCCTGACTTTC.

This clonotype was recorded once. This chain connects TRBV20-1 to TRBJ2-1; a possible D gene is TRBD2 (6 bases). The DNA end favors TRBJ2-7, so the J call may be wrong. CDR3 length: 13 residues. Looked up from germline, CDR1 is DFQATT and CDR2 is SNEGSKA (reference sequence). In DNA, the CDR3 is TGCAGTGCTAGAGAGGCTGTGGGGGGTGAGCAGTACTTC. This sequence encodes CSAREAVGGEQYF.

In the case of this clonotype: This may be a read error: a much more frequent sequence differs by one nucleotide. This sequence joins TRBV19 and TRBJ2-7, with 9 positions matching TRBD2. The V segment lost 3 bases and the J segment 6 bases; nucleotides outside the gene matches: 3. The CDR3 covers 13 residues. The germline V gene encodes CDR1 LNHDA and CDR2 SQIVND (reference sequence). The CDR3 region has the DNA TGTGCCAGTAGTATTAGCGGGAGTGGCGAGCAGTACTTC. Protein: CASSISGSGEQYF.

This clonotype was seen a few times. V usage is TRBV7-9 and J usage is TRBJ1-3; weak D call: TRBD1 (5 bases). Between the trimmed V and J ends, which lost 1 base and 7 bases, there was a span of 14 bases. CDR1 SEHNR and CDR2 FQNEAQ come from the germline V gene (reference sequence). CDR3 length equals 15 residues. CDR3 residues: CASSLGGGVWNTIYF. In DNA, the CDR3 is TGTGCCAGCAGCTTAGGTGGAGGGGTGTGGAACACCATATATTTT.

Sample share makes this clonotype medium-sized (0.01 to 0.1%). V gene TRBV11-2 combines with J gene TRBJ1-2, with 9 bases fitting TRBD1. Looked up from germline, CDR1 is SGHAT and CDR2 is FQNNGV. This CDR3 has 15 amino acids. After removal of 4 bases from V and 7 bases from J, the junction contained 10 bases not matched to a gene. The DNA of the CDR3 is TGTGCCAGCAGCTCGCCGAGGGACAGGGCGTCTGGCTACACCTTC. It encodes CASSSPRDRASGYTF.

For this clonotype: An end of the junction does not agree with germline; a read error may underlie this. The chain joins TRBV28 to TRBJ1-2; D remains unclear. The CDR3 is 13 amino acids. From germline, CDR1 is MDHEN and CDR2 SYDVKM. The CDR3 coding sequence is TGTGACAGCAGTTTTATCGGCGAGAATGGCTACACCTTC. Its translation is CDSSFIGENGYTF.

The rearrangement uses TRBV15 and TRBJ2-4; 8 positions agree with TRBD1. The germline CDR1 and CDR2 sequences are LNHNV and YYDKDF (reference sequence). The CDR3 is made up of 16 amino acids. Unmatched junction bases numbered 10, after V lost 9 bases and J lost 0 bases. In DNA, the CDR3 is TGTGCCACTGGGACAGGCCGAACCCTAGCCAAAAACATTCAGTACTTC. Protein product: CATGTGRTLAKNIQYF.

This clonotype showed up just once. The chain uses TRBV12-3 or TRBV12-4 and TRBJ2-5; perhaps TRBD2 as D (5 bases). V shed 5 bases and J shed 7 bases, with 20 bases lying between them. This CDR3 has 15 residues. The CDR3 nucleotides read TGTGCCAGCAGTGCCGCCGACGGGGTCCTTGGGACCCAGTACTTC. It is translated as CASSAADGVLGTQYF.

This clonotype was recorded only once. This chain uses TRBV5-1 with TRBJ2-3, with a possible D match to TRBD1 (5 bases). CDR3 size: 15 residues. Deletions cut 0 bases from V and 0 bases from J, with 8 bases between. Germline CDR1 SGHRS, CDR2 YFSETQ. The CDR3 DNA reads TGCGCCAGCAGCTTGGGACAGTCTAGCACAGATACGCAGTATTTT. The encoded protein is CASSLGQSSTDTQYF.

The chain combines TRBV12-3 or TRBV12-4 with TRBJ2-1; unclear D gene. The CDR3 runs 13 residues. The CDR3 protein is CASGLSPVDEQFF. CDR3 coding DNA: TGTGCTAGTGGTTTGTCACCAGTCGATGAGCAGTTCTTC.

A word on this clonotype: The junction departs from germline at one end; a sequencing error may be responsible. The chain joins TRBV29-1 to TRBJ2-5; D unresolved. This CDR3 has 13 amino acids. Germline V gene sequence: CDR1 SQVTM, CDR2 ANQGSEA. The CDR3 loop is CSGEDSISETQYF. As DNA, the CDR3 is TGCAGCGGTGAAGACTCAATTTCAGAGACCCAGTACTTC.

This clonotype turned up a few times. The V and J genes are TRBV10-3 and TRBJ2-7, with TRBD1 matching over 7 bases. Germline trimming cut 3 bases from V and 1 base from J; bases unmatched to any gene: 9. Germline V CDR1 and CDR2: ENHRY, SYGVKD. The CDR3 runs to 16 residues. CDR3: CAISDLGDRASYEQYF. The CDR3 region has the DNA TGTGCCATCAGTGATTTGGGTGACAGGGCGTCCTACGAGCAGTACTTC.

The V gene is TRBV27, the J gene TRBJ1-2; D ambiguous. This CDR3 has 13 residues. Trimming shortened V by 0 bases and J by 4 bases, and 6 bases separated the two germline ends. The germline gives CDR1 MNHEY, CDR2 SMNVEV (reference sequence). CDR3 sequence reads: CASSLSGFYGYTF. The CDR3 nucleotides are TGTGCCAGCAGTTTATCGGGGTTCTATGGCTACACCTTC.

In this sample, this clonotype is medium-sized. This chain uses TRBV15 with TRBJ1-2; D is unclear. Germline-derived CDR1 and CDR2 are LNHNV and YYDKDF (reference sequence). Trimming left V 1 base short and J 3 bases short, with 12 bases between. This CDR3 contains 15 residues. The CDR3 nucleotides are TGTGCCACCAGCAGAGGCCCCTCGGTGCACTATGGCTACACCTTC. This codes for CATSRGPSVHYGYTF.